This TCR beta chain came from a study of T cells expressing NK-cell markers (dated by TCRdb to 2020 to 2021). With regard to the full study: Three sorted T-cell subsets (CD3+CD56+NKG2C+, CD3+CD56+NKG2C- and CD3+CD56-NKG2C+) from about 8 donors had their TCR beta-chain repertoires profiled. The libraries were sequenced on Illumina HiSeq 2000/2500, MiSeq or NextSeq, producing 2 x 150 bp reads. The eight sequenced donors were randomly selected healthy volunteers, three men and five women. Of the eight sequenced donors, seven were found to be HCMV-seropositive and one was found to be HCMV-seronegative. Findings and caveats that apply to the study as a whole: In roughly six donors, the dominant CD3+CD56+NKG2C+ clonotypes ranked among the top 10 CD8+ clonotypes, making up 1.0-7.0% of CD8+ T cells. Those dominant clonotypes were again the most abundant among CD3+CD56-NKG2C+ cells in several donors, at about 28.3-60.1%. Whether the expanded NKG2C-expressing T cell clones were specific for HCMV antigens remained unclear.

The sequencer was an Illumina HiSeq 2000. 5'RACE template switching, by which a universal primer site and unique molecular identifiers were added, was used to make TCR beta cDNA libraries. Priming for cDNA synthesis came from the TCR beta constant segment, and two successive PCR amplification steps followed. For the original study's pipeline: MIGEC was used to demultiplex reads and group the reads by UMI, and MiTCR was used to assemble and quantify clonotypes. Only TCR cDNA sequences supported by at least two reads were kept to exclude erroneous sequences. The tcR package was used for downstream repertoire analysis, and clonotypes were matched between fractions using CDR3 nucleotide sequence together with V segment. VDJmatch was used to annotate antigen specificity against VDJdb, with one amino acid substitution in CDR3 allowed. TCRdb reprocessed the reads, so every CDR3 protein sequence counts as one entry and DNA is not shown. The V and J calls were determined by TCRdb, not by the authors. Per the sample table, the count is some 150,000 distinct CDR3 sequences. The top ten clones comprise around a third of the sample.

Notes on this clonotype: Its antigen target is currently unknown.

In the germline V gene, CDR1 corresponds to KGHDR and CDR2 to SFDVKD. From cysteine to phenylalanine, the CDR3 is 15 amino acids long. Only the protein sequence is given. A commercial ELISA kit detecting HCMV-specific IgG in serum was used to determine HCMV serostatus. Ficoll density gradient centrifugation was used to isolate peripheral blood mononuclear cells from blood. Sample: blood T cells: a sorted CD56 or NKG2C T cell subset, CD4+ or CD8+ T cells, or bulk PBMC T cells (not recorded which). The chain couples TRBV24-1 to TRBJ2-2; TCRdb indicates TRBD1, and absent DNA this call remains unverified. The sequence was collected from a woman aged 45 to 65 in good health. Donor details come from another sample of the same person, matched by shared clones. The CDR3 corresponds to CATSDGEGDTGELFF.